In this sample, the clone carrying this TCR beta chain turned up a few times. Its specificity is not known. Individual cDNA molecules were tagged with unique molecular identifiers. TCRdb independently ran MiXCR on the 5' RACE reads; one entry per CDR3 protein. This table has just under 60,000 distinct CDR3 sequences, less than 9.5% appearing once. This CDR3 spans 14 amino acids. The germline CDR1 and CDR2 sequences are SQVTM and ANQGSEA. V shed 4 bases and J shed 1 base, with 10 bases lying between them. These data are taken from a study of early T cells in non-severe SARS-CoV-2 infection. Turning to the study itself: Sequenced material consisted of bulk RNA (from unsorted whole blood), and chains were unpaired. Findings and caveats of the study: Anti-spike CD8 responses were favored in VDJdb matching, and private and CD4 specificities were missed.

The chain is built from TRBV29-1 and TRBJ2-2; possibly TRBD1 for D (6 bases). The TCR comes from an adult who was a healthcare worker with PCR-confirmed SARS-CoV-2 infection or an uninfected control (not recorded which). Sequenced: whole blood. Written as DNA, the CDR3 is TGCAGCGTTGGGGTGGGACAGAACACCGGGGAGCTGTTTTTT. Amino acid sequence: CSVGVGQNTGELFF.